These 30 T cell receptor beta chains share one sample of origin, sequenced in a study of shared clonotypes between healthy human individuals. Profiling relied on immunoSEQ multiplex PCR, and the TCRdb table lists in-frame clones only, not all of them. The sample holds some 2 million clones, just under 95% seen once. Naive CD8 cells, CD45RO-negative and positively selected for CCR7, excluded terminally differentiated effector memory CD45RA+ cells. Sequencing input: naive CD8+ T cells sorted from blood. These TCRs come from a man between 18 and 35 years old in good health.

This clone turned up a few times. The CDR3 DNA reads as TGCAGCCCGGGGGCGGGAAACTCCTATAATTCACCCCTCCACTTT. Translated, it gives CSPGAGNSYNSPLHF. The chain combines TRBV29-1 with TRBJ1-6; tentatively, D is TRBD1 (6 bases). The V end lost 8 bases, the J end lost 0 bases, and 14 bases lay between the germline ends. Germline V gives CDR1 SQVTM, CDR2 ANQGSEA. The CDR3 covers 15 residues.

This clone was seen only once. V is TRBV4-2 and J is TRBJ2-7; 9 bases line up with TRBD1. Germline values: CDR1 LGHNA, CDR2 YNFKEQ. The CDR3 runs 16 residues. Losses at the gene ends were 0 bases for V and 5 bases for J; bases not matched to a gene: 8. CDR3 loop: CASSQEPGQGEHEQYF. The CDR3 DNA reads TGTGCCAGCAGCCAAGAACCGGGACAGGGAGAACACGAGCAGTACTTC.

The V call is TRBV7-9, the J call TRBJ1-1; 7 bases align to TRBD1. This CDR3 contains 15 residues. The V gene's germline CDR1 is SEHNR and CDR2 FQNEAQ (reference sequence). Unmatched junction bases numbered 9, after V lost 4 bases and J lost 4 bases. The CDR3 loop is CASSSTTGRSTEAFF. CDR3 nucleotide sequence: TGTGCCAGCAGCTCTACGACAGGGAGAAGCACTGAAGCTTTCTTT.

The V call is TRBV29-1, the J call TRBJ2-2, with TRBD2 matching 8 bases. The CDR3 spans 15 residues. V shed 3 bases and J 3 bases; nucleotides not matched to a gene: 6. Germline V gives CDR1 SQVTM, CDR2 ANQGSEA. The CDR3 here is CSVDTGTSDTGELFF. The CDR3, as DNA: TGCAGCGTTGATACCGGGACTAGTGACACCGGGGAGCTGTTTTTT.

As for this clone: The sample carries other DNA sequences with the same CDR3. V is TRBV30 and J is TRBJ1-5; D call uncertain. V lost 0 bases to trimming and J lost 2 bases, with 5 bases between them. This CDR3 has 13 amino acids. Germline V gives CDR1 GTSNPN, CDR2 SVGIG (reference sequence). The CDR3 region has the DNA TGTGCCTGGAGTGTCCAGGGCAATCAGCCCCAGCATTTT. This encodes CAWSVQGNQPQHF. Full variable domain (rest looked up from reference TRBV30 and TRBJ1-5): SQTIHQWPATLVQPVGSPLSLECTVEGTSNPNLYWYRQAAGRGLQLLFYSVGIGQISSEVPQNLSASRPQDRQFILSSKKLLLSDSGFYLCAWSVQGNQPQHFGDGTRLSIL.

The chain joins TRBV10-3 to TRBJ2-1; unclear D gene. Trimming left V 0 bases short and J 0 bases short, with 12 bases between. Germline V CDR1 and CDR2: ENHRY, SYGVKD. The CDR3 sequence is 17 residues long. The CDR3 here is CAISESTSLSSYNEQFF. As DNA, the CDR3 is TGTGCCATCAGTGAGTCAACTTCCCTGAGCTCCTACAATGAGCAGTTCTTC.

The chain combines TRBV29-1 with TRBJ2-3; 10 bases fit TRBD1. CDR3 length: 14 amino acids. V lost 7 bases and J lost 0; bases outside the gene matches: 4. Germline CDR1 reads SQVTM; CDR2 reads ANQGSEA. In nucleotides, the CDR3 is TGCAGCGCCGAGGGACAGGGGAGCACAGATACGCAGTATTTT. Encoded protein: CSAEGQGSTDTQYF.

This chain uses TRBV14 with TRBJ1-1; D gene ambiguous. The CDR3 length is 15 residues. The V gene lost 0 bases and the J gene lost 4 bases, with 12 bases spanning the gap. Germline V lookup: CDR1 SGHDN, CDR2 FVKESK. CDR3 amino acids: CASSQEFLDFTEAFF. DNA of the CDR3: TGTGCCAGCAGCCAAGAGTTCCTGGATTTCACTGAAGCTTTCTTT. The entire variable domain, with the rest obtained from reference TRBV14 and TRBJ1-1, is as follows: EAGVTQFPSHSVIEKGQTVTLRCDPISGHDNLYWYRRVMGKEIKFLLHFVKESKQDESGMPNNRFLAERTGGTYSTLKVQPAELEDSGVYFCASSQEFLDFTEAFFGQGTRLTVV.

The gene calls are TRBV4-1 and TRBJ2-4, with D maybe TRBD1 (6 bases). V dropped 4 bases and J dropped 14 bases, with 18 bases sitting between them. The CDR3 totals 13 residues. Germline CDR1 is MGHRA and CDR2 is YSYEKL. The CDR3 here is CASSPIGRTDKYF. DNA of the CDR3: TGCGCCAGCAGCCCCATCGGCCGGACAGATAAGTACTTC.

The rearrangement links TRBV30 to TRBJ2-1; D uncertain. Per germline, CDR1 GTSNPN and CDR2 SVGIG (reference sequence). Deletions cut 2 bases from V and 8 bases from J, with 16 bases between. The CDR3 has 14 amino acids. The CDR3 region is CAWSPSGLLDEQFF. The CDR3 region has the DNA TGTGCCTGGAGTCCCTCCGGTCTGCTCGATGAGCAGTTCTTC.

This rearrangement joins TRBV5-1 to TRBJ2-3; D remains ambiguous. This CDR3 contains 17 residues. Trimming shortened V by 0 bases and J by 0 bases, and 14 bases separated the two germline ends. In germline, CDR1 is SGHRS, CDR2 YFSETQ. CDR3 amino acids: CASSLAGSLTSTDTQYF. The DNA of the CDR3 is TGCGCCAGCAGCTTGGCCGGCAGCCTCACTAGCACAGATACGCAGTATTTT.

The rearrangement uses TRBV4-3 and TRBJ2-7; D may correspond to TRBD1 or TRBD2 (5 bases each). This CDR3 has 15 residues. V shed 1 base and J shed 1 base, with 11 bases lying between them. Germline-derived CDR1 and CDR2 are LGHNA and YSLEER. The CDR3: CASSQGDVRSYEQYF. DNA for the CDR3: TGCGCCAGCAGCCAAGGGGACGTTAGATCCTACGAGCAGTACTTC.

The CDR3 here is CASTVTGTATYEQYF. In DNA, the CDR3 is TGTGCCAGCACGGTCACCGGGACAGCCACCTACGAGCAGTACTTC. The gene calls are TRBV28 and TRBJ2-7; 7 bases fit TRBD1. This CDR3 is built from 15 residues. From germline, CDR1 is MDHEN and CDR2 SYDVKM. V shed 7 bases and J 2 bases; nucleotides not matched to a gene: 11.

The chain uses TRBV7-9 and TRBJ1-3; D might be TRBD1 (5 bases). The length of the CDR3 is 16 residues. Trimming cost V 5 bases and J 4 bases, with 18 bases left between them. Per germline, CDR1 SEHNR and CDR2 FQNEAQ (reference sequence). This chain's CDR3 is CASSPPRGLKGNTIYF. In nucleotides, the CDR3 is TGTGCCAGCAGCCCGCCCCGGGGACTCAAGGGAAACACCATATATTTT.

As to this clone: The sample carries other DNA sequences with the same CDR3. The CDR3 coding sequence is TGCAGCGTCCCCGGGACAGGGCTGGGCTACACCTTC. Translating it yields CSVPGTGLGYTF. The chain is built from TRBV29-1 and TRBJ1-2; 9 positions agree with TRBD1. This CDR3 is built from 12 residues. J lost 8 bases, V lost 6 bases, and 7 bases had no gene match. From germline, CDR1 is SQVTM and CDR2 ANQGSEA.

The CDR3 DNA follows: TGTGCCACTACGACAGGGGTAGGGGGCACTGAAGCTTTCTTT. Encoded protein: CATTTGVGGTEAFF. The chain employs TRBV10-3 and TRBJ1-1; 8 bases agree with TRBD1. This CDR3 region has 14 residues. Germline-derived CDR1 and CDR2 are ENHRY and SYGVKD. The V and J ends lost 10 bases and 4 bases, in that order; junction bases with no gene match: 11.

The J gene is TRBJ2-4, the V gene TRBV5-1; D is perhaps TRBD1 (5 bases). Germline lookup yields CDR1 SGHRS and CDR2 YFSETQ. V was shortened by 0 bases and J by 3 bases, with 10 bases between the two germline ends. The CDR3 is made up of 15 amino acids. This chain's CDR3 is CASSLEGNGKNIQYF. The CDR3 DNA is TGCGCCAGCAGCTTGGAGGGGAATGGCAAAAACATTCAGTACTTC.

Of note for this clone: The sample contains more than one DNA sequence encoding this CDR3. The rearrangement links TRBV4-1 to TRBJ2-3; D may be TRBD1 or TRBD2 (5 bases each). Trimming took off 2 bases at V and 1 base at J, with 7 bases between the two ends. CDR3 length: 14 residues. Looked up from germline, CDR1 is MGHRA and CDR2 is YSYEKL. CDR3 sequence (DNA): TGCGCCAGCAGCCAATTGGGGGGCACAGATACGCAGTATTTT. Translating gives CASSQLGGTDTQYF.

The gene calls are TRBV27 and TRBJ1-2, with TRBD1 identical over 7 bases. Unmatched junction bases numbered 13, after V lost 4 bases and J lost 8 bases. Germline V CDR1 and CDR2: MNHEY, SMNVEV (reference sequence). The length of the CDR3 is 15 residues. The chain's CDR3 is CASSSGTEMSKGYTF. The CDR3 DNA reads as TGTGCCAGCAGTTCCGGGACAGAGATGAGTAAGGGCTACACCTTC.

The chain uses TRBV5-5 and TRBJ2-1; TRBD2 matches 14 bases. The CDR3 is made up of 15 amino acids. Trimming took 4 bases from V and 8 from J; bases not matched to a gene: 5. Germline V gene data show CDR1 as SGHKS and CDR2 as YYEKEE (reference sequence). The DNA of the CDR3 is TGTGCCAGCAGCATGGGACTAGCGGGAGTCGATGAGCAGTTCTTC. Translating gives CASSMGLAGVDEQFF.

The V and J genes are TRBV7-2 and TRBJ2-4; 7 bases are a match to TRBD1. With V trimmed by 4 bases and J by 1 base, 13 bases remained unmatched. This CDR3 is 18 amino acids long. In germline, CDR1 is SGHTA, CDR2 FQGNSA. CDR3 region: CASSSNTKGAPAKNIQYF. CDR3 coding DNA: TGTGCCAGCAGCTCGAATACCAAGGGGGCGCCGGCCAAAAACATTCAGTACTTC.

The rearrangement links TRBV7-9 to TRBJ1-2; no definite D call. The germline V gene encodes CDR1 SEHNR and CDR2 FQNEAQ (reference sequence). This CDR3 spans 14 amino acids. Trimming removed 2 bases at V and 1 base at J, with 8 bases between. CDR3 protein: CASSLSIDNYGYTF. CDR3 nucleotides: TGTGCCAGCAGCTTATCTATAGATAACTATGGCTACACCTTC.

The V gene is TRBV13, the J gene TRBJ2-5; D may be TRBD1 (5 bases). With the DNA end fitting TRBJ2-7 better, the J assignment may be wrong. This CDR3 is 12 amino acids long. Looked up from germline, CDR1 is PRHDT and CDR2 is FYEKMQ (reference sequence). CDR3 protein: CASSFQGYEQYF. In nucleotides, the CDR3 is TGTGCCAGCAGCTTCCAGGGCTACGAGCAGTACTTC.

V is TRBV2 and J is TRBJ2-1; TRBD2 agrees at 11 bases. CDR1 and CDR2 (germline): SNHLY, FYNNEI. V shed 6 bases and J 8 bases; nucleotides not matched to a gene: 9. The length of the CDR3 is 15 residues. For the CDR3, the DNA is TGTGCCAGCAGCCTTACTAGCGGGAGTTCGTATGAGCAGTTCTTC. As protein: CASSLTSGSSYEQFF.

This clone was counted a single time. CDR3 amino acids: CASSPRRVGPNNEQFF. The DNA of the CDR3 is TGTGCCAGCAGTCCTCGAAGGGTGGGACCCAACAATGAGCAGTTCTTC. This sequence joins TRBV27 and TRBJ2-1; D is perhaps TRBD1 or TRBD2 (5 bases each). CDR1 and CDR2 (germline): MNHEY, SMNVEV (reference sequence). The CDR3 totals 16 residues. Between the trimmed V and J ends, which lost 5 bases and 5 bases, there was a span of 19 bases.

V usage is TRBV27 and J usage is TRBJ2-7; perhaps D is TRBD1 or TRBD2 (6 bases each). The CDR3 is made up of 16 amino acids. Trimming took 6 bases from V and 1 from J, leaving 19 bases between them. Germline V lookup: CDR1 MNHEY, CDR2 SMNVEV (reference sequence). The CDR3 coding sequence is TGTGCCAGCAGCCCTTCGGAGGGGGTAGTTTCCTACGAGCAGTACTTC. It yields the protein CASSPSEGVVSYEQYF.

Worth noting for this clone: The same CDR3 is also encoded by other DNA sequences in this sample. This chain joins TRBV6-5 and TRBJ1-3; D not resolved. Trimming took 0 bases from V and 4 from J, leaving 4 bases between them. The CDR3 totals 13 residues. From germline, CDR1 is MNHEY and CDR2 SVGAGI. For the CDR3, the DNA is TGTGCCAGCAGTTACTCAAACGGAAACACCATATATTTT. This gives the protein CASSYSNGNTIYF.

The J gene is TRBJ2-1, the V gene TRBV14; TRBD1 matches 9 bases. Looked up from germline, CDR1 is SGHDN and CDR2 is FVKESK. The CDR3 covers 15 residues. The V segment lost 3 bases and the J segment 7 bases; nucleotides outside the gene matches: 7. The CDR3 loop is CASSHWDRERNEQFF. In DNA form, the CDR3 reads TGTGCCAGCAGCCACTGGGACAGGGAGAGGAATGAGCAGTTCTTC.

The V and J genes are TRBV7-9 and TRBJ1-2; 9 bases are a match to TRBD1. The V segment lost 4 bases and the J segment 7 bases; nucleotides outside the gene matches: 10. The V gene's germline CDR1 is SEHNR and CDR2 FQNEAQ (reference sequence). This CDR3 is built from 15 residues. CDR3 amino acids: CASSYVQGAYGGYTF. The CDR3 nucleotides read TGTGCCAGCAGCTACGTACAGGGGGCGTACGGTGGCTACACCTTC.

The chain carries TRBV4-1 and TRBJ2-1, with 7 positions matching TRBD2. CDR3 length: 19 amino acids. Germline CDR1 and CDR2: MGHRA and YSYEKL. V was clipped by 1 base and J by 0 bases; unmatched bases: 12. The CDR3 region is CASSQAASGGPFSYNEQFF. The CDR3 DNA reads as TGCGCCAGCAGCCAAGCGGCTAGCGGCGGTCCGTTCTCCTACAATGAGCAGTTCTTC.